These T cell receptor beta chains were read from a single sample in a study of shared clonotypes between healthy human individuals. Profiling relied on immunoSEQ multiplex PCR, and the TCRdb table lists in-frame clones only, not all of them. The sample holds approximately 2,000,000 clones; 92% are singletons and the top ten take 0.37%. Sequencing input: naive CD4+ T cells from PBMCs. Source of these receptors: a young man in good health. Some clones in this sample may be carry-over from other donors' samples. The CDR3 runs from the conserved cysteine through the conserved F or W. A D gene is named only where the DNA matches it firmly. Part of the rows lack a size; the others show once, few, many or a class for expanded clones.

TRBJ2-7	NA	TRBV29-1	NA	TGCAGCGTCTCATCCAGGTCCTACGAGCAGTACTTC	CSVSSRSYEQYF
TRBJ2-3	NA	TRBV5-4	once	TGTGCCAGCAGCTCCTGGGGTAGACCAGATACGCAGTATTTT	CASSSWGRPDTQYF
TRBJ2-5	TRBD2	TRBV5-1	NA	TGCGCCAGCAGCAGAGGGACTAGCGGGGTGGGGGAGACCCAGTACTTC	CASSRGTSGVGETQYF
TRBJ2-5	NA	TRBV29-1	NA	TGCAGCGTTGGGGGTGTATTGCAAGAGACCCAGTACTTC	CSVGGVLQETQYF
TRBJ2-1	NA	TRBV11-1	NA	TGTGCCAGCAGGGAACGAGGGGCTGGGAACAATGAGCAGTTCTTC	CASRERGAGNNEQFF
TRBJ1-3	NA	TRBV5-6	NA	TGTGCCAGCAGCTTGGACAGCTTCAGAATTGGAAACACCATATATTTT	CASSLDSFRIGNTIYF
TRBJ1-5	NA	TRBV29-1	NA	TGCAGCGTTGAGTGGGGTCCGCTGAATAGCAATCAGCCCCAGCATTTT	CSVEWGPLNSNQPQHF
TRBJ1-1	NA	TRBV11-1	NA	TGTGCCAGCAGCTTAGTGGGGGGAATCACTGAAGCTTTCTTT	CASSLVGGITEAFF
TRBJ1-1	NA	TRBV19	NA	TGTGCCAGTAGTATTACCGGGGGTAACACTGAAGCTTTCTTT	CASSITGGNTEAFF
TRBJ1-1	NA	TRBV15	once	TGTGCCACCAGCCGAACCAAATACTCTGAAGCTTTCTTT	CATSRTKYSEAFF
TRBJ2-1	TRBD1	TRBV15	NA	TGTGCCACCAGCAGGCCGGGACAGGGGGTTGAGCAGTTCTTC	CATSRPGQGVEQFF
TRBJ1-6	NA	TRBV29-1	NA	TGCAGCGTTGATCGGCAGGGGTTCTATAATTCACCCCTCCACTTT	CSVDRQGFYNSPLHF
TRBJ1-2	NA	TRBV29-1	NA	TGCAGCGTTATGACAGATAACTATGGCTACACCTTC	CSVMTDNYGYTF
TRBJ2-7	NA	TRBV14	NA	TGTGCCAGCAGCCAATGGTTAAGGGAGTACTTC	CASSQWLREYF
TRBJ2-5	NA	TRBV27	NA	TGTGCCAGCAGCCGAGTCCCGGGACCCCCCCAAGAGACCCAGTACTTC	CASSRVPGPPQETQYF
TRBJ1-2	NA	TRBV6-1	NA	TGTGCCAGCAGTGACAGGGGCGGTCGGGGCTACACCTTC	CASSDRGGRGYTF
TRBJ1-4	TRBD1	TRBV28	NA	TGTGCCAGCAGTACCTGGACAGGGGTAAGCGAAAAACTGTTTTTT	CASSTWTGVSEKLFF
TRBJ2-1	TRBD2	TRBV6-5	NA	TGTGCCAGCAGTTACTCGTTACTAGCGGAGCAGTTCTTC	CASSYSLLAEQFF
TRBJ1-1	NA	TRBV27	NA	TGTGCCAGCAGTTTCAGCCTGGCCCGGCCGAACACTGAAGCTTTCTTT	CASSFSLARPNTEAFF
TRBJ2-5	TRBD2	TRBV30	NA	TGTGCCTGGAGTGCAAGGACTAGCGGGAGCCTGACTCAAGAGACCCAGTACTTC	CAWSARTSGSLTQETQYF
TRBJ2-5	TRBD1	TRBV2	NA	TGTGCCAGCAGTTTGGACAGGGGGACACAAGAGACCCAGTACTTC	CASSLDRGTQETQYF
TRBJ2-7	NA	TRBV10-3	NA	TGTGCCATCAGTGAAGGCGCAAGTCGAGGAGACGAGCAGTACTTC	CAISEGASRGDEQYF
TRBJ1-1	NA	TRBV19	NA	TGTGCCAGTAGTATAGATATGGGGAACACTGAAGCTTTCTTT	CASSIDMGNTEAFF
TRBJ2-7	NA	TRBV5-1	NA	TGCGCCAGCAGCCCCGTTGGGCAGGGAGGACACGAGCAGTACTTC	CASSPVGQGGHEQYF
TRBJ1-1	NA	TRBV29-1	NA	TGCAGCGTGGCATACAGGGTCATGAACACTGAAGCTTTCTTT	CSVAYRVMNTEAFF
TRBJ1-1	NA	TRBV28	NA	TGTGCCAGCAGAAGACCGGGGGGAAACACTGAAGCTTTCTTT	CASRRPGGNTEAFF
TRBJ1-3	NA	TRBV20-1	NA	TGCAGTGCTATTGGGAACACCATATATTTT	CSAIGNTIYF
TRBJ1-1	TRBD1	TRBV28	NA	TGTGCCAGCCCCCGGGGAGGGGGCCCAAACCACACTGAAGCTTTCTTT	CASPRGGGPNHTEAFF
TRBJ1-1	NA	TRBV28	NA	TGTGCCAGCAGTCTCTACCCTGAAGCTTTCTTT	CASSLYPEAFF